This T cell receptor (beta chain) was captured by sequencing in a study of blood T cells in healthy people across ages. With a J-beta primer mix and a sample-barcoded 5' primer, a second PCR ran about 6 to 11 cycles. TCRdb ran MiXCR on the 5' RACE reads and lists one entry per CDR3 protein. The table lists 700,000 to 800,000 distinct CDR3 sequences, roughly 45% of them singletons. Material: blood. The sequence was collected from a woman in her fifties or sixties in good health.

DNA for the CDR3: TGTGCCAGCAGCCAAGACAGCCTCGGAGGAGCTTTCTTT. Protein: CASSQDSLGGAFF. The chain joins TRBV14 to TRBJ1-1; D is unclear. The V and J ends lost 0 bases and 10 bases respectively, with 12 bases between them. The CDR3 is made up of 13 amino acids. Per the germline V gene, CDR1 is SGHDN and CDR2 is FVKESK.